This TCR beta chain came from a study of T cell responses to AZD1222 COVID-19 vaccine. Study findings and constraints: The CD4 TCRs associated with vaccination extended across spike and predominated at 160-218 and 743-854. Baseline serostatus was positive in only six AZD1222 recipients. Increased Spike-specific TCR breadth and depth were observed after two AZD1222 doses. After the peak T cell response, and only then, were repertoires sampled.

Assay: immunoSEQ multiplex PCR; the TCRdb copy retains only in-frame clones and omits some. The repertoire holds approximately 91,000 clones, with under 95% as singletons. Per the germline V gene, CDR1 is MNHEY and CDR2 is SVGEGT. The CDR3 runs 15 residues. Trimming removed 1 base from V and 3 bases from J, with 10 bases in between. Remarks on this clone: Its target is not known.

The chain has TRBV6-2 or TRBV6-3 and TRBJ1-5, with D tentatively TRBD1 (5 bases). The receptor's source is an adult who received the AZD1222 COVID-19 vaccine. Here the sequenced sample was peripheral blood, taken 28 days after the second AZD1222 dose. CDR3 coding DNA: TGTGCCAGCAGTTACTTCCAGGGACCCAATCAGCCCCAGCATTTT. Amino acids: CASSYFQGPNQPQHF.